Sequencing of this T cell receptor (beta chain) was carried out in a study of T cell responses to AZD1222 COVID-19 vaccine. Assay used: immunoSEQ multiplex PCR; TCRdb lists only in-frame clones, some missing. The sample records around 99,000 clones, 91% being singletons. Findings of the study overall: The number of AZD1222 recipients seropositive at baseline was only five or six.

This clone was seen only once. Its matching antigen is unknown. Sequences were derived from peripheral blood, sampled 28 days after the second AZD1222 dose. The clonotype originates from an adult who received the AZD1222 COVID-19 vaccine.

This chain's CDR3 is CASSQTRTSGIYNEQFF. The DNA for the CDR3 is TGTGCCAGCAGCCAAACCCGGACTAGCGGGATCTACAATGAGCAGTTCTTC. V is TRBV3-1 (or the pseudogene TRBV3-2) and J is TRBJ2-1, with 12 positions matching TRBD2. The CDR3 spans 17 residues. Trimming at V came to 2 bases and at J to 3 bases, leaving 5 bases not matched to a gene. Germline V lookup: CDR1 LGHDT, CDR2 YNNKEL (reference sequence).